These 2 T cell receptor beta chains originate from one sample sequenced in a study of cytomegalovirus exposure and HLA in healthy donors. Repertoires were generated with immunoSEQ multiplex PCR, while TCRdb's copy carries only in-frame clones and drops some. The table lists over 200,000 clones, roughly 80% of them singletons, with around 5.5% in the top ten. The sample was PBMCs. These receptors were collected from a woman between 18 and 29 years old in good health and CMV-seronegative.

CDR3 loop: CASSKIWDRVYEQYF. The CDR3 DNA is TGTGCCAGCAGTAAGATATGGGACAGGGTCTACGAGCAGTACTTC. The V call is TRBV27, the J call TRBJ2-7; 9 bases match TRBD1. Germline V lookup: CDR1 MNHEY, CDR2 SMNVEV (reference sequence). CDR3 length: 15 residues. Germline trimming cut 5 bases from V and 3 bases from J; bases unmatched to any gene: 8.

This clone turned up a few times. The chain links TRBV28 to TRBJ1-5; D might be TRBD1 (6 bases). The CDR3 has 14 amino acids. Trimming removed 5 bases at V and 3 bases at J, with 11 bases between. CDR1 and CDR2 from the germline V gene are MDHEN and SYDVKM. The DNA of the CDR3 is TGTGCCAGCAGTCCGACAGGATCCAATCAGCCCCAGCATTTT. Translation: CASSPTGSNQPQHF. Full variable domain (outside the CDR3, taken from reference TRBV28 and TRBJ1-5): DVKVTQSSRYLVKRTGEKVFLECVQDMDHENMFWYRQDPGLGLRLIYFSYDVKMKEKGDIPEGYSVSREKKERFSLILESASTNQTSMYLCASSPTGSNQPQHFGDGTRLSIL.